This T cell receptor (beta chain) was sequenced in a study of metastatic and nonmetastatic thyroid tumors. Study-wide context: Blood and tumor or nodule tissue repertoires from malignant and benign thyroid patients were compared.

Study-wide points: Across blood and tumor, TCR beta diversity in malignant thyroid tumors was reportedly significantly higher than in benign nodules.

The length of the CDR3 is 15 residues. The V end was cut by 0 bases, the J end by 4 bases, with 13 bases between. Germline-derived CDR1 and CDR2 are ENHRY and SYGVKD. MiXCR reprocessed the PCR reads for TCRdb. The profile shows about 22,000 clones, more than 20% of them singletons. Prior to thyroid surgery, none of the patients had received any treatment. This clone was seen repeatedly, ten times or more. The antigen remains unidentified. Sequenced material: blood. The chain couples TRBV10-3 to TRBJ2-7; D tentatively fits TRBD1 or TRBD2 (6 bases each). This TCR was recovered from a male donor with papillary thyroid cancer or a benign thyroid nodule (not recorded which). Some clones in this sample may be carry-over from other donors' samples. CDR3 nucleotides: TGTGCCATCAGTGAGTCGACGGGGGCGGTGTACGAGCAGTACTTC. Encoded protein: CAISESTGAVYEQYF.